This TCR beta chain was identified during a study of blood T cell repertoires in COVID-19. The wider study: Both acute and convalescent COVID-19 samples were obtained from the United States, Italy and Spain. The analysed material was cDNA or gDNA that came from T cells, B-cell-depleted T cells, or PBMCs.

As processed by the authors: Reference gene primer amplification gave estimated nucleated cell counts. The repertoire was sequenced with immunoSEQ multiplex PCR; TCRdb's copy has only in-frame clones and lacks some. V and J calls and clone size follow that table, whereas D and trimming were derived from the DNA. The sample contains about 480,000 clones, 88% of which appear only once. Patients of the Seattle cohort, enrolled during active infection, were followed longitudinally. The TCR was taken from a woman in her 50s with COVID-19, enrolled during active disease. Sequencing used peripheral blood.

The CDR3 nucleotides read TGTGCCAGCAGTGAATCCGCGACCAACGACAGGGAAAACGAAAAACTGTTTTTT. Its translation is CASSESATNDRENEKLFF. V usage is TRBV2 and J usage is TRBJ1-4, with 7 nucleotides matching TRBD1. Germline V gives CDR1 SNHLY, CDR2 FYNNEI. With 2 bases clipped from V and 8 bases from J, the junction kept 17 bases outside the gene matches. CDR3 length equals 18 residues.